The 15 T cell receptor beta chains below come from one sample, sequenced in a study of blood T cells in healthy people across ages (dated by TCRdb to between 2015 and 2017). Library prep was done by 5' RACE. Reads for this sample came from an Illumina HiSeq 2500. A second PCR of roughly 7 to 11 cycles was performed with a sample-barcoded 5' primer and a J-beta primer mix. TCRdb reprocessing: public reads trimmed at Q25 with fastp, clones called with MiXCR, in-frame beta chains kept. Under each unique CDR3 protein, matching rows form one entry showing the most common genes and DNA. This sample comprises about 1.6 million distinct CDR3 sequences, around 36% of them detected only once. Around 11% of the sample is held by the ten biggest clonotypes. Sample: blood. These receptor sequences come from a woman in her twenties or thirties in good health.

The gene calls are TRBV2 and TRBJ2-5; TRBD2 agrees at 9 bases. V shed 2 bases, J shed 9 bases, and the junction held 13 bases outside the gene matches. Germline values: CDR1 SNHLY, CDR2 FYNNEI. The CDR3 covers 16 residues. The CDR3: CASSETARGGPGAQYF. Here the CDR3 DNA reads TGTGCCAGCAGTGAAACGGCGCGGGGGGGACCTGGGGCCCAGTACTTC.

J is TRBJ2-7 and V is TRBV27; 8 bases agree with TRBD2. The CDR3 spans 16 residues. CDR1 MNHEY and CDR2 SMNVEV come from the germline V gene (reference sequence). Germline trimming cut 9 bases from V and 0 bases from J; bases unmatched to any gene: 13. The CDR3 region is CASSTQTSESSYEQYF. The CDR3 DNA sequence: TGTGCCAGTAGTACCCAGACTAGCGAAAGCTCCTACGAGCAGTACTTC.

This clonotype was counted once. The chain joins TRBV3-1 to TRBJ2-1; D possibly corresponds to TRBD1 (6 bases). Deletions cut 6 bases from V and 4 bases from J, with 13 bases between. This CDR3 comprises 14 residues. In germline, CDR1 is LGHDT, CDR2 YNNKEL (reference sequence). The CDR3 DNA sequence: TGTGCCAGCAGTCCTACGACAGGTTACAATGAGCAGTTCTTC. Translated, it gives CASSPTTGYNEQFF.

This clonotype was detected ten times or more. This could be a read error, since a much larger clone is one nucleotide away. The rearrangement links TRBV6-1 to TRBJ1-2, with a possible D match to TRBD1 (6 bases). CDR3 length: 11 residues. V lost 10 bases and J 7 bases, leaving 13 bases between the germline ends. Germline assignment: CDR1 MNHNS and CDR2 SASEGT. CDR3 DNA: TGTGCCACACAGGGAAGGAGTGGCTACACCTTC. Translation: CATQGRSGYTF.

This clonotype was picked up a small number of times. The chain uses TRBV20-1 and TRBJ2-1; TRBD2 matches 8 bases. Germline CDR1 and CDR2: DFQATT and SNEGSKA (reference sequence). The trim removed 5 bases at V and 5 bases at J, leaving 5 bases unmatched. CDR3 size: 13 residues. The CDR3 DNA reads TGCAGTGCTCCGGGACTAGGCGACAATGAGCAGTTCTTC. It specifies CSAPGLGDNEQFF.

The chain links TRBV7-3 to TRBJ2-3; D is ambiguous. Between the trimmed V and J ends, which lost 4 bases and 4 bases, there was a span of 12 bases. The CDR3 loop spans 14 amino acids. Per germline, CDR1 SGHTA and CDR2 FQGTGA. This chain's CDR3 is CASSSDPYPDTQYF. The CDR3 DNA sequence: TGTGCCAGCAGCTCGGACCCTTACCCAGATACGCAGTATTTT.

The chain combines TRBV28 with TRBJ2-1, with D possibly matching TRBD1 (7 bases). CDR3 size: 15 residues. V was shortened by 3 bases and J by 3 bases, with 12 bases between the two germline ends. CDR1 and CDR2 (germline): MDHEN, SYDVKM. CDR3 in amino acids: CASSFSRGVYNEQFF. CDR3 DNA: TGTGCCAGCAGTTTCTCCAGGGGGGTCTACAATGAGCAGTTCTTC.

The chain joins TRBV6-5 to TRBJ1-2; 12 bases are shared with TRBD1. Trimming took 0 bases from V and 6 from J; bases not matched to a gene: 5. The CDR3 totals 16 residues. Germline V gene sequence: CDR1 MNHEY, CDR2 SVGAGI. This CDR3 reads CASSYSAGQGANGYTF. CDR3 nucleotide sequence: TGTGCCAGCAGTTACTCCGCGGGACAGGGGGCGAATGGCTACACCTTC.

For this clonotype: The CDR3 carries no conserved terminal phenylalanine or tryptophan, so it likely arises from a read error. The chain combines TRBV12-3 or TRBV12-4 with TRBJ2-5; D not resolved. Gene TRBJ2-7 matches the end of the DNA better, so the J call may be wrong. The length of the CDR3 is 12 residues. The DNA for the CDR3 is TGTGCCAGCAGTTTGTACGCCTACGAGCAGTACTGC. It is translated as CASSLYAYEQYC.

The chain uses TRBV3-1 and TRBJ2-5; 7 nucleotides match TRBD2. V shed 1 base and J 5 bases; nucleotides not matched to a gene: 10. The CDR3 extends over 16 amino acids. CDR1 and CDR2 (germline): LGHDT, YNNKEL (reference sequence). The CDR3: CASSQAGGGSRETQYF. The DNA of the CDR3 is TGTGCCAGCAGCCAAGCCGGAGGCGGGAGTCGCGAGACCCAGTACTTC.

The genes are TRBV14 and TRBJ2-7; D gene unclear. The J call could be wrong; TRBJ2-5 is a better fit for the DNA end. The CDR3 is 15 residues long. Germline V gives CDR1 SGHDN, CDR2 FVKESK. The CDR3 loop reads CASSQDPRSAETQYF. The CDR3 region has the DNA TGTGCCAGCAGCCAAGATCCCCGCTCGGCAGAGACCCAGTACTTC.

On this clonotype itself: A much more abundant neighbour one base away suggests this may be a read error. The gene calls are TRBV7-9 and TRBJ2-3; D might be TRBD1 (6 bases). Germline V gene sequence: CDR1 SEHNR, CDR2 FQNEAQ (reference sequence). There are 15 residues in the CDR3. CDR3 DNA: TGTGCCAGCGGCTTGGGGACACTTCGCACAGATACGCAGTATTTT. Residues: CASGLGTLRTDTQYF.

The J gene is TRBJ1-5, the V gene TRBV5-1, with 7 bases that match TRBD1. The trim removed 4 bases at V and 3 bases at J, leaving 7 bases unmatched. The CDR3 loop spans 15 amino acids. Germline values: CDR1 SGHRS, CDR2 YFSETQ. This chain's CDR3 is CASSPGQADNQPQHF. CDR3 nucleotide sequence: TGCGCCAGCAGCCCCGGACAGGCCGACAATCAGCCCCAGCATTTT.

The rearrangement joins TRBV28 to TRBJ2-7; 9 nucleotides align to TRBD2. Germline V CDR1 and CDR2: MDHEN, SYDVKM. The CDR3 is 14 amino acids. V was clipped by 7 bases and J by 5 bases; unmatched bases: 9. CDR3 in amino acids: CASMGAGGPNEQYF. The CDR3 nucleotides are TGTGCCAGCATGGGGGCGGGAGGGCCCAACGAGCAGTACTTC.

The DNA of the CDR3 is TGCAGCGTTGCCGGGGTATACGAGCAGTACTTC. It codes for CSVAGVYEQYF. V and J are TRBV29-1 and TRBJ2-7, with D possibly TRBD2 on 5 matching bases. This CDR3 has 11 residues. Trimming removed 4 bases at V and 4 bases at J, with 8 bases between. The germline CDR1 and CDR2 sequences are SQVTM and ANQGSEA.